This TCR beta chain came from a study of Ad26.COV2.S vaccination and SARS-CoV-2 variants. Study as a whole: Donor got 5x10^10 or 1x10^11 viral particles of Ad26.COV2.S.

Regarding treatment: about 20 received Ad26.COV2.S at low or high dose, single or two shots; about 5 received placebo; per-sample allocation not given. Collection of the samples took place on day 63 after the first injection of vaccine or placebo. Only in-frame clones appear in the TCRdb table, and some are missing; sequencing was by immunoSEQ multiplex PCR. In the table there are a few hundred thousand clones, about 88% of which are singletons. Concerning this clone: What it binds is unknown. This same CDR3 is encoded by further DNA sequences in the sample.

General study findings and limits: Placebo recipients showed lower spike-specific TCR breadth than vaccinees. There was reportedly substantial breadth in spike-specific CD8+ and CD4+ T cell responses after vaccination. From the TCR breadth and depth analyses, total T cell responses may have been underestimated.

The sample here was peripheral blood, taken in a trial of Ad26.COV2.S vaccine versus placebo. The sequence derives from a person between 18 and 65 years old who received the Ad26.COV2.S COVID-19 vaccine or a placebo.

Here the CDR3 reads CASSLGLARYNEQFF. The CDR3 nucleotides read TGTGCCAGCAGCTTAGGGCTAGCTAGGTACAATGAGCAGTTCTTC. The J gene is TRBJ2-1, the V gene TRBV7-2; D perhaps matches TRBD2 (5 bases). CDR1 and CDR2 (germline): SGHTA, FQGNSA. Trimming removed 1 base at V and 4 bases at J, with 11 bases between. The CDR3 has 15 amino acids.